This TCR beta chain was recovered during a study of shared clonotypes between healthy human individuals. Study-level points and caveats: Incomplete sequencing of sorted subsets was indicated by rarefaction despite large depth.

In the case of this clone: Its antigen is undetermined.

CD45RO-negative, CCR7-positively selected cells formed the naive CD8 fraction, excluding terminally differentiated effector memory CD45RA+ cells. The germline gives CDR1 LGHNA, CDR2 YNFKEQ. CDR3 size: 13 residues. V was pared by 4 bases and J by 2 bases, with 8 bases between. The data were produced by immunoSEQ multiplex PCR, yet TCRdb's version contains in-frame clones alone and is incomplete. The table has hundreds of thousands of clones, 90% to 97% seen once. Sample: naive CD8+ T cells sorted from blood. The origin of this receptor is a man aged 25-45 years in good health. The V gene is TRBV4-2, the J gene TRBJ1-1; weak D call: TRBD1 (5 bases). CDR3 in DNA: TGTGCCAGCAGCCGACAGCTTAACACTGAAGCTTTCTTT. Its translation is CASSRQLNTEAFF.